The 22 T cell receptor beta chains given below trace back to one sample, sequenced in a study of shared clonotypes between healthy human individuals. Clones were sequenced by immunoSEQ multiplex PCR, and TCRdb holds only the in-frame ones, with some missing. The sample comprises roughly 2.2 million clones, 80% to 95% of which are singletons, and 0.37% rests with the top ten. Sequenced: naive CD4+ T cells from PBMCs. Subset of the sample: CD45RA+ positively selected. The receptors come from a man aged 18 to 29 in good health. Some clones in this sample may be carry-over from other donors' samples.

The rearrangement joins TRBV11-2 to TRBJ2-3, with 15 bases fitting TRBD2. The germline V gene encodes CDR1 SGHAT and CDR2 FQNNGV. The junction had 9 bases not matched to a gene; V was cut back by 1 base and J by 4 bases. This CDR3 is 19 amino acids long. The CDR3 DNA reads TGTGCCAGCAGCTTAGCGTCCGGGACTAGCGGGAGGAAGGCAGATACGCAGTATTTT. Amino acid sequence: CASSLASGTSGRKADTQYF.

This sequence joins TRBV6-1 and TRBJ1-4, with TRBD1 matching 7 bases. Germline lookup yields CDR1 MNHNS and CDR2 SASEGT. This CDR3 region has 14 residues. The ends lost 2 bases at V and 12 bases at J; junction bases unmatched: 9. The CDR3 is CASSEQRQGRELFF. The CDR3 nucleotides are TGTGCCAGCAGTGAACAAAGACAGGGAAGGGAACTGTTTTTT.

V is TRBV7-9 and J is TRBJ2-2; weak D call: TRBD2 (6 bases). The CDR3 has 16 residues. Deletions cut 2 bases from V and 0 bases from J, with 10 bases between. CDR1 and CDR2 from the germline V gene are SEHNR and FQNEAQ (reference sequence). The CDR3 DNA reads as TGTGCCAGCAGCTTATGGGGGAGGACGAACACCGGGGAGCTGTTTTTT. It is translated as CASSLWGRTNTGELFF.

The chain couples TRBV7-9 to TRBJ2-7, with D possibly TRBD1 on 6 matching bases. Trimming removed 1 base from V and 2 bases from J, with 9 bases in between. The CDR3 is 14 amino acids. CDR1 is SEHNR, CDR2 FQNEAQ, per germline (reference sequence). Here the CDR3 DNA reads TGTGCCAGCAGCTTAGTCGAGGGGGCCTACGAGCAGTACTTC. Its protein is CASSLVEGAYEQYF. Combining the CDR3 with reference TRBV7-9 and TRBJ2-7 gives the whole variable domain DTGVSQNPRHKITKRGQNVTFRCDPISEHNRLYWYRQTLGQGPEFLTYFQNEAQLEKSRLLSDRFSAERPKGSFSTLEIQRTEQGDSAMYLCASSLVEGAYEQYFGPGTRLTVT.

V is TRBV7-2 and J is TRBJ2-7; possibly TRBD2 for D (6 bases). The CDR3 spans 13 residues. Between the trimmed V and J ends, which lost 5 bases and 6 bases, there was a span of 14 bases. Germline V lookup: CDR1 SGHTA, CDR2 FQGNSA. The CDR3, as DNA: TGTGCCAGCAGCCTAGGAGGGGACCGCGAGCAGTACTTC. Its protein is CASSLGGDREQYF.

This clone was seen only once. This chain connects TRBV4-1 to TRBJ2-3; no clear D. The CDR3 contains 18 residues. The germline gives CDR1 MGHRA, CDR2 YSYEKL. V lost 0 bases and J lost 2, with 18 bases in between. The CDR3 DNA reads as TGCGCCAGCAGCCAAGAGGTACCTCCGGAGCGATACACAGATACGCAGTATTTT. Protein: CASSQEVPPERYTDTQYF.

The chain joins TRBV7-8 to TRBJ2-2, with 7 positions matching TRBD1. The CDR3 extends over 16 amino acids. V gave up 0 bases and J gave up 6 bases; unmatched junction bases: 7. Germline loops: CDR1 SGHVS, CDR2 FQNEAQ. CDR3: CASSLAQRGRAGELFF. CDR3 DNA: TGTGCCAGCAGCTTAGCGCAAAGGGGGCGGGCCGGGGAGCTGTTTTTT. The full variable domain, completed using reference TRBV7-8 and TRBJ2-2, is GAGVSQSPRYKVAKRGQDVALRCDPISGHVSLFWYQQALGQGPEFLTYFQNEAQLDKSGLPSDRFFAERPEGSVSTLKIQRTQQEDSAVYLCASSLAQRGRAGELFFGEGSRLTVL.

The rearrangement joins TRBV4-2 to TRBJ2-1, with D unclear. Deletions cut 0 bases from V and 6 bases from J, with 12 bases between. The CDR3 has 15 amino acids. In germline, CDR1 is LGHNA, CDR2 YNFKEQ. Here the CDR3 DNA reads TGTGCCAGCAGCCAAGAAGGGCAGTCGGGCAATGAGCAGTTCTTC. Amino acids: CASSQEGQSGNEQFF.

A single count supports this clone. This chain connects TRBV27 to TRBJ1-5; 7 nucleotides agree with TRBD1. V was pared by 3 bases and J by 0 bases, with 11 bases of the junction left unmatched. CDR1 MNHEY and CDR2 SMNVEV come from the germline V gene (reference sequence). The CDR3 covers 18 residues. The CDR3 sequence is CASSLCSGQSLSNQPQHF. In nucleotides, the CDR3 is TGTGCCAGCAGTTTGTGTTCGGGACAGAGCCTTAGCAATCAGCCCCAGCATTTT.

The rearrangement joins TRBV5-1 to TRBJ2-5; 8 bases align to TRBD2. The CDR3 extends over 16 amino acids. CDR1 and CDR2 (germline): SGHRS, YFSETQ. V trimming: 4 bases; J trimming: 5 bases; junction bases outside the gene matches: 13. CDR3 region: CASSPAPGGSGETQYF. DNA of the CDR3: TGCGCCAGCAGCCCGGCCCCGGGGGGGAGTGGGGAGACCCAGTACTTC.

The chain employs TRBV9 and TRBJ2-3; D not certain. From germline, CDR1 is SGDLS and CDR2 YYNGEE. Trimming took off 4 bases at V and 0 bases at J, with 12 bases between the two ends. CDR3 length: 15 amino acids. CDR3 nucleotides: TGTGCCAGCAGCCCGGGCCGGTTTAGCACAGATACGCAGTATTTT. It translates to CASSPGRFSTDTQYF.

This clone was seen a few times. This sample also contains other DNA sequences that code for the same CDR3. This chain uses TRBV14 with TRBJ1-2; D remains unclear. The CDR3 is 13 residues long. Germline V lookup: CDR1 SGHDN, CDR2 FVKESK. Trimming cost V 1 base and J 5 bases, with 8 bases left between them. The CDR3 nucleotides are TGTGCCAGCAGCCAAGGCCCGACTTATGGCTACACCTTC. Amino acids: CASSQGPTYGYTF.

The chain employs TRBV6-4 and TRBJ2-7; 8 nucleotides agree with TRBD1. There are 13 residues in the CDR3. Germline V gives CDR1 MRHNA, CDR2 SNTAGT. After removal of 3 bases from V and 6 bases from J, the junction contained 4 bases not matched to a gene. The CDR3 coding sequence is TGTGCCAGCAGTGAGGACAGGGCCACCGAGCAGTACTTC. It specifies CASSEDRATEQYF.

This clone has a single count. The chain recombines TRBV5-4 with TRBJ2-2; TRBD2 aligns across 8 bases. The V and J ends lost 4 bases and 6 bases, in that order; junction bases with no gene match: 2. This CDR3 is built from 13 residues. Germline V CDR1 and CDR2: SGHNT, YYREEE (reference sequence). The CDR3: CASSPGGAGELFF. Here the CDR3 DNA reads TGTGCCAGCAGCCCCGGGGGGGCCGGGGAGCTGTTTTTT.

A single count supports this clone. The J gene is TRBJ2-1, the V gene TRBV4-1; D call uncertain. CDR1 MGHRA and CDR2 YSYEKL come from the germline V gene. V lost 0 bases and J lost 3, with 27 bases in between. CDR3 length: 21 amino acids. CDR3 in amino acids: CASSQEVLTGLVANSYNEQFF. The DNA of the CDR3 is TGCGCCAGCAGCCAAGAAGTTTTGACTGGCTTGGTGGCTAATAGCTACAATGAGCAGTTCTTC.

The rearrangement links TRBV4-1 to TRBJ1-2, with TRBD1 matching over 10 bases. Per the germline V gene, CDR1 is MGHRA and CDR2 is YSYEKL. V was pared by 2 bases and J by 5 bases, with 8 bases of the junction left unmatched. This CDR3 is built from 16 residues. CDR3 region: CASSQYDRGPSYGYTF. The CDR3 nucleotides read TGCGCCAGCAGCCAATACGACAGGGGGCCATCTTATGGCTACACCTTC.

Turning to this clone: Distinct nucleotide sequences in the sample also encode this CDR3. The chain has TRBV2 and TRBJ2-1, with D hard to call. This CDR3 has 11 residues. Per the germline V gene, CDR1 is SNHLY and CDR2 is FYNNEI. Trimming took off 6 bases at V and 6 bases at J, with 6 bases between the two ends. The CDR3 loop reads CASRGGNEQFF. As DNA, the CDR3 is TGTGCCAGCAGAGGCGGCAATGAGCAGTTCTTC.

The chain couples TRBV13 to TRBJ2-7, with D perhaps given as TRBD1 or TRBD2 (5 bases each). CDR1 and CDR2 (germline): PRHDT, FYEKMQ (reference sequence). This CDR3 has 15 residues. The V gene lost 0 bases and the J gene lost 6 bases, with 15 bases spanning the gap. Here the CDR3 reads CASSLGRDLRREQYF. The CDR3 nucleotides are TGTGCCAGCAGCTTAGGTCGGGACCTTCGGCGCGAGCAGTACTTC.

About this clone: The identical CDR3 is also encoded by other nucleotide sequences in the sample. V is TRBV2 and J is TRBJ1-5; TRBD1 agrees at 10 bases. The V segment lost 4 bases and the J segment 6 bases; nucleotides outside the gene matches: 3. Germline loops: CDR1 SNHLY, CDR2 FYNNEI. There are 14 residues in the CDR3. The CDR3 DNA follows: TGTGCCAGCAGTGGGACAGGGGGGAGTCAGCCCCAGCATTTT. Amino acid sequence: CASSGTGGSQPQHF.

In regard to this clone: The same CDR3 can be traced to other DNA sequences in this sample. The chain recombines TRBV5-1 with TRBJ2-2; no reliable D call. The V gene lost 0 bases and the J gene lost 6 bases, with 0 bases spanning the gap. Germline V gives CDR1 SGHRS, CDR2 YFSETQ. The CDR3 consists of 11 residues. CDR3 bases: TGCGCCAGCAGCTTGGCCGGGGAGCTGTTTTTT. Protein product: CASSLAGELFF.

As for this clone: Within the sample, other DNA sequences also encode this same CDR3. J is TRBJ1-5 and V is TRBV6-5; D gene ambiguous. This CDR3 has 13 amino acids. The germline CDR1 and CDR2 sequences are MNHEY and SVGAGI. Trimming left V 0 bases short and J 3 bases short, with 3 bases between. The CDR3 spells CASSYSFNQPQHF. The CDR3 DNA sequence: TGTGCCAGCAGTTACTCGTTCAATCAGCCCCAGCATTTT.

This chain connects TRBV5-6 to TRBJ2-5; 10 bases line up with TRBD1. CDR1 and CDR2 (germline): SGHDT, YYEEEE. The V and J ends lost 2 bases and 4 bases, in that order; junction bases with no gene match: 2. The length of the CDR3 is 14 residues. Here the CDR3 reads CASSFRDRGETQYF. The CDR3 DNA is TGTGCCAGCAGCTTCCGGGACAGGGGAGAGACCCAGTACTTC.